The 22 T cell receptor beta chains below were found in one sample sequenced in a study of shared clonotypes between healthy human individuals. The method was immunoSEQ multiplex PCR; TCRdb's version includes in-frame clones alone and lacks a portion of them. Altogether hundreds of thousands of clones are present, 90% to 97% being singletons, with the ten largest covering 0.06%. Sequences were obtained from naive CD4+ T cells sorted from blood. Subset given: CD45RA+ positively selected. The origin of the receptors is a woman aged 25 to 45 in good health.

CDR3 nucleotide sequence: TGTGCCAGCAGTTTGGAAGGCGAGCAGTACTTC. It encodes CASSLEGEQYF. The chain has TRBV28 and TRBJ2-7; D remains unclear. The CDR3 has 11 residues. Deletions cut 3 bases from V and 6 bases from J, with 6 bases between. The germline V gene has CDR1 MDHEN and CDR2 SYDVKM.

The chain links TRBV5-6 to TRBJ2-1; D uncertain. Trimming stripped 0 bases from V and 8 bases from J, with 9 bases between. The CDR3 is 13 residues long. The germline V gene has CDR1 SGHDT and CDR2 YYEEEE. CDR3 bases: TGTGCCAGCAGCTTGGTAGGGTTCGATGAGCAGTTCTTC. Translating gives CASSLVGFDEQFF.

The V gene is TRBV28, the J gene TRBJ1-2; D possibly corresponds to TRBD1 (6 bases). Between the trimmed V and J ends, which lost 8 bases and 6 bases, there was a span of 10 bases. Germline-derived CDR1 and CDR2 are MDHEN and SYDVKM. The CDR3 totals 11 residues. CDR3 bases: TGTGCCAGCGGGGGGCTTAATGGCTACACCTTC. This codes for CASGGLNGYTF.

This rearrangement joins TRBV28 to TRBJ2-3, with a tentative D call TRBD2 (6 bases). CDR1 MDHEN and CDR2 SYDVKM come from the germline V gene. The CDR3 covers 17 residues. V was cut by 5 bases and J by 2 bases, with 20 bases left in between. CDR3 coding DNA: TGTGCCAGCAGTCCCCTGATCCCGGGACTCATCACAGATACGCAGTATTTT. It yields the protein CASSPLIPGLITDTQYF.

The V gene is TRBV5-1, the J gene TRBJ2-5, with D perhaps TRBD1 or TRBD2 (5 bases each). This CDR3 contains 18 residues. Germline lookup yields CDR1 SGHRS and CDR2 YFSETQ. The V gene lost 0 bases and the J gene lost 5 bases, with 23 bases spanning the gap. The CDR3 reads CASSLVGSGFGAFETQYF. CDR3 nucleotides: TGCGCCAGCAGCTTGGTGGGGTCGGGGTTCGGGGCGTTCGAGACCCAGTACTTC.

The chain carries TRBV5-1 and TRBJ1-1, with D hard to call. The CDR3 sequence is 14 residues long. Deletions cut 6 bases from V and 1 base from J, with 13 bases between. Germline V CDR1 and CDR2: SGHRS, YFSETQ. This chain's CDR3 is CASTPDGRNTEAFF. For the CDR3, the DNA is TGCGCCAGCACCCCGGACGGGAGGAACACTGAAGCTTTCTTT.

V usage is TRBV28 and J usage is TRBJ2-1; possibly TRBD2 for D (7 bases). The germline V gene encodes CDR1 MDHEN and CDR2 SYDVKM. This CDR3 contains 17 residues. The V and J ends lost 8 bases and 5 bases respectively, with 25 bases between them. The CDR3: CASRGTRLADKHNEQFF. DNA of the CDR3: TGTGCCAGCCGCGGGACACGACTAGCAGACAAACACAATGAGCAGTTCTTC.

To note about this clone: The junction does not match germline at one end; this may be a read error. The chain links TRBV2 to TRBJ1-5; 9 bases are shared with TRBD1. The CDR3 loop spans 14 amino acids. Germline V gene lookup returns CDR1 SNHLY and CDR2 FYNNEI. The CDR3 DNA reads TGTGCCAGCAGTAAGGACAGGGGCAACCAGCCCCAGCATTTT. This sequence encodes CASSKDRGNQPQHF.

This sequence joins TRBV2 and TRBJ1-5; a weak D match, TRBD1 (6 bases). The CDR3 has 16 amino acids. The ends were cut back, 1 base at V and 6 bases at J, with 16 bases in the middle. CDR1 is SNHLY, CDR2 FYNNEI, per germline. CDR3 region: CASSEGWDTWGQPQHF. CDR3 bases: TGTGCCAGCAGTGAAGGTTGGGACACCTGGGGTCAGCCCCAGCATTTT.

J is TRBJ2-7 and V is TRBV27; 7 bases are a match to TRBD1. CDR1 is MNHEY, CDR2 SMNVEV, per germline (reference sequence). V was clipped by 7 bases and J by 2 bases; unmatched bases: 8. The CDR3 is made up of 14 amino acids. CDR3 in DNA: TGTGCCAGCACTGAAAGGACAGGAACCTACGAGCAGTACTTC. Translation: CASTERTGTYEQYF.

This clone was recorded only once. This chain links TRBV6-5 with TRBJ2-7; 8 bases match TRBD1. Germline V gene sequence: CDR1 MNHEY, CDR2 SVGAGI. V trimming: 6 bases; J trimming: 1 base; junction bases outside the gene matches: 5. The CDR3 consists of 14 residues. CDR3 region: CASRDRDKSYEQYF. In nucleotides, the CDR3 is TGTGCCAGCAGGGACAGGGACAAATCCTACGAGCAGTACTTC.

The chain links TRBV9 to TRBJ2-3; 9 nucleotides align to TRBD2. Germline-derived CDR1 and CDR2 are SGDLS and YYNGEE. The CDR3 has 15 residues. J gave up 3 bases and V 3 bases, and 5 bases lay outside the gene matches. The CDR3 DNA follows: TGTGCCAGCAGCGGGCTAGCGGGAATAACAGATACGCAGTATTTT. It codes for CASSGLAGITDTQYF.

Note on this clone: Other DNA variants within this sample encode the same CDR3. The chain combines TRBV5-1 with TRBJ1-1, with a tentative D call TRBD1 (5 bases). Germline V lookup: CDR1 SGHRS, CDR2 YFSETQ. This CDR3 is 14 amino acids long. V was trimmed by 0 bases and J by 5 bases, leaving 11 bases between them. CDR3 DNA: TGCGCCAGCAGCTTGGTTCAGGGAGGAACTGAAGCTTTCTTT. This sequence encodes CASSLVQGGTEAFF.

The CDR3 DNA reads as TGTGCCATCAGAGGGGAACGCGGGTCTGGCAATGAGCAGTTCTTC. Protein product: CAIRGERGSGNEQFF. The gene calls are TRBV10-3 and TRBJ2-1, with D perhaps being TRBD1 or TRBD2 (5 bases each). V was trimmed by 6 bases and J by 6 bases, leaving 18 bases between them. Germline V CDR1 and CDR2: ENHRY, SYGVKD. This CDR3 spans 15 amino acids.

This chain uses TRBV6-1 with TRBJ1-5, with a tentative D call TRBD1 (6 bases). V lost 4 bases and J 4 bases, leaving 14 bases between the germline ends. The length of the CDR3 is 15 residues. Germline values: CDR1 MNHNS, CDR2 SASEGT. CDR3 sequence: CASSGRQGKNQPQHF. CDR3 nucleotides: TGTGCCAGCAGTGGACGGCAGGGGAAGAATCAGCCCCAGCATTTT.

The J gene is TRBJ2-7, the V gene TRBV19; TRBD1 agrees at 7 bases. The CDR3 length is 18 residues. Germline-derived CDR1 and CDR2 are LNHDA and SQIVND (reference sequence). V was clipped by 5 bases and J by 0 bases; unmatched bases: 16. This CDR3 is CASSAQLQGPASSYEQYF. The CDR3 region has the DNA TGTGCCAGTAGTGCCCAACTACAGGGGCCAGCAAGCTCCTACGAGCAGTACTTC.

This clone was seen a single time. The rearrangement links TRBV18 to TRBJ1-1; D possibly corresponds to TRBD1 (6 bases). This CDR3 contains 13 residues. The germline V gene encodes CDR1 KGHSH and CDR2 LQKENI. With 3 bases removed from V and 3 bases from J, the gap between germline ends came to 8 bases. CDR3 nucleotide sequence: TGTGCCAGCTCACCGGACAGAGACACTGAAGCTTTCTTT. Protein: CASSPDRDTEAFF.

The chain joins TRBV27 to TRBJ1-6; D is unresolved. Germline lookup yields CDR1 MNHEY and CDR2 SMNVEV (reference sequence). Between the trimmed V and J ends, which lost 2 bases and 6 bases, there was a span of 14 bases. The CDR3 runs to 16 residues. The CDR3 loop reads CASSLGGRPTNSPLHF. In DNA form, the CDR3 reads TGTGCCAGCAGTTTAGGAGGCAGGCCGACTAATTCACCCCTCCACTTT.

The V and J genes are TRBV5-5 and TRBJ2-7, with D maybe TRBD1 (6 bases). Germline V gives CDR1 SGHKS, CDR2 YYEKEE (reference sequence). The CDR3 spans 13 residues. Trimming removed 0 bases from V and 4 bases from J, with 8 bases in between. The CDR3 loop reads CASSLGGRYEQYF. The CDR3 DNA follows: TGTGCCAGCAGCTTGGGGGGGCGGTACGAGCAGTACTTC. The full variable domain, its missing parts supplied by reference TRBV5-5 and TRBJ2-7, is DAGVTQSPTHLIKTRGQQVTLRCSPISGHKSVSWYQQVLGQGPQFIFQYYEKEERGRGNFPDRFSARQFPNYSSELNVNALLLGDSALYLCASSLGGRYEQYFGPGTRLTVT.

This chain connects TRBV15 to TRBJ2-3; tentative D call: TRBD2 (5 bases). V was pared by 0 bases and J by 4 bases, with 20 bases between. Germline CDR1 is LNHNV and CDR2 is YYDKDF (reference sequence). The CDR3 totals 18 residues. CDR3 region: CATSRDPASRERADTQYF. Here the CDR3 DNA reads TGTGCCACCAGCAGAGATCCCGCCAGCCGGGAACGGGCAGATACGCAGTATTTT.

This chain connects TRBV7-2 to TRBJ2-2; either TRBD1 or TRBD2 may supply D (5 bases each). This CDR3 spans 13 amino acids. V shed 3 bases and J shed 7 bases, with 9 bases lying between them. Germline V gene lookup returns CDR1 SGHTA and CDR2 FQGNSA. The CDR3 is CASSLGDHGELFF. The CDR3 DNA reads as TGTGCCAGCAGCTTGGGGGATCACGGGGAGCTGTTTTTT.

The chain is built from TRBV29-1 and TRBJ1-1; D gene ambiguous. Germline V gene sequence: CDR1 SQVTM, CDR2 ANQGSEA. CDR3 length: 9 amino acids. V was pared by 3 bases and J by 11 bases, with 7 bases between. The CDR3 spells CSVEFGAFF. In DNA, the CDR3 is TGCAGCGTTGAGTTTGGCGCTTTCTTT.